Shown below are 16 T cell receptor beta chains from a single sample sequenced in a study of T cells after yellow fever vaccination. TCRdb re-called the 5' RACE reads through MiXCR, storing one row per CDR3 protein. The data show 450,000 to 550,000 distinct CDR3 sequences, about a fifth seen once. The material was PBMCs, obtained less than 25 days after the first yellow fever vaccination. These receptor sequences come from a man aged 18 to 35 who received the YFV17D yellow fever vaccine.

This clonotype was picked up a small number of times. This chain links TRBV4-2 with TRBJ2-3; TRBD2 agrees at 7 bases. With V trimmed by 1 base and J by 6 bases, 7 bases remained unmatched. From germline, CDR1 is LGHNA and CDR2 YNFKEQ. The CDR3 has 15 residues. CDR3 sequence (DNA): TGTGCCAGCAGCCAAGCCGCGGGGGTCGCGGATACGCAGTATTTT. Protein sequence: CASSQAAGVADTQYF.

There are a few counts of this clonotype. V and J are TRBV6-5 and TRBJ2-3, with D maybe TRBD1 (6 bases). Germline V gene lookup returns CDR1 MNHEY and CDR2 SVGAGI. The length of the CDR3 is 15 residues. The V end was cut by 1 base, the J end by 2 bases, with 10 bases between. This CDR3 reads CASSYFQGSTDTQYF. The CDR3 bases are TGTGCCAGCAGTTACTTTCAGGGGTCCACAGATACGCAGTATTTT.

This clonotype was observed a few times. The genes are TRBV20-1 and TRBJ2-7, with 9 bases fitting TRBD2. Germline lookup yields CDR1 DFQATT and CDR2 SNEGSKA (reference sequence). V was clipped by 3 bases and J by 3 bases; unmatched bases: 6. The CDR3 is made up of 14 amino acids. The CDR3, as DNA: TGCAGTGCTAGTCCCCTAGCGGGACGCTACGAGCAGTACTTC. Its protein is CSASPLAGRYEQYF.

The chain recombines TRBV6-1 with TRBJ2-1, with D possibly being TRBD1 (6 bases). Trimming shortened V by 5 bases and J by 0 bases, and 11 bases separated the two germline ends. This CDR3 region has 15 residues. Germline CDR1 reads MNHNS; CDR2 reads SASEGT. The CDR3 loop reads CASSQMDSSYNEQFF. The CDR3 nucleotides read TGTGCCAGCAGTCAAATGGACAGCTCCTACAATGAGCAGTTCTTC.

In this sample, this clonotype turned up a few times. The rearrangement uses TRBV29-1 and TRBJ2-3; D gene unclear. The V end lost 5 bases, the J end lost 1 base, and 16 bases lay between the germline ends. Per germline, CDR1 SQVTM and CDR2 ANQGSEA. The CDR3 is 15 residues long. This CDR3 reads CSVKLGVRGTDTQYF. The DNA of the CDR3 is TGCAGCGTTAAACTGGGTGTTCGGGGCACAGATACGCAGTATTTT.

The chain employs TRBV18 and TRBJ1-1; 9 nucleotides agree with TRBD1. Germline CDR1 reads KGHSH; CDR2 reads LQKENI. V shed 6 bases and J 9 bases; nucleotides not matched to a gene: 8. The CDR3 spans 13 residues. CDR3 in DNA: TGTGCCAGCTCGGGACAGGGTCAAAGTCAAGCTTTCTTT. This gives the protein CASSGQGQSQAFF.

This clonotype was observed a few times. The genes are TRBV7-8 and TRBJ2-1; tentative D call: TRBD1 (5 bases). This CDR3 is 14 amino acids long. V gave up 5 bases and J gave up 2 bases, with 10 bases separating them. Germline loops: CDR1 SGHVS, CDR2 FQNEAQ. Written as DNA, the CDR3 is TGTGCCAGCAGCCCCCCGGACACCTACAATGAGCAGTTCTTC. Its translation is CASSPPDTYNEQFF.

This clonotype was counted a few times. V and J are TRBV14 and TRBJ2-3; tentative D call: TRBD2 (6 bases). The V gene lost 1 base and the J gene lost 2 bases, with 16 bases spanning the gap. Per germline, CDR1 SGHDN and CDR2 FVKESK. This CDR3 contains 17 residues. CDR3 nucleotide sequence: TGTGCCAGCAGCCAAGGAATTGCGGGGCCGCCCACAGATACGCAGTATTTT. Translated: CASSQGIAGPPTDTQYF.

The V gene is TRBV7-6, the J gene TRBJ2-5; unclear D gene. This CDR3 contains 14 residues. From germline, CDR1 is SGHVS and CDR2 FNYEAQ. Between the trimmed V and J ends, which lost 5 bases and 4 bases, there was a span of 14 bases. CDR3 in DNA: TGTGCCAGCAGCCCCGAGGCAGCCAGAGAGACCCAGTACTTC. Protein product: CASSPEAARETQYF.

This chain joins TRBV20-1 and TRBJ1-1; a weak D match, TRBD1 (6 bases). CDR3 size: 12 residues. The germline V and J ends were trimmed by 6 bases and 6 bases, with 14 bases remaining between them. Germline CDR1 DFQATT, CDR2 SNEGSKA (reference sequence). CDR3 sequence (DNA): TGCAGTGCCTGGACGGGGGGGCCTGAAGCTTTCTTT. This gives the protein CSAWTGGPEAFF.

This rearrangement joins TRBV19 to TRBJ1-1; D is unclear. CDR1 and CDR2 from the germline V gene are LNHDA and SQIVND (reference sequence). This CDR3 region has 12 residues. Trimming shortened V by 3 bases and J by 10 bases, and 12 bases separated the two germline ends. The CDR3 DNA reads TGTGCCAGTAGTATGGGAGACGAGGGAGCTTTCTTT. It translates to CASSMGDEGAFF.

The chain combines TRBV4-3 with TRBJ2-4; D gene uncertain. Germline CDR1 and CDR2: LGHNA and YSLEER. CDR3 length equals 17 residues. V lost 2 bases and J 0 bases, leaving 14 bases between the germline ends. CDR3 DNA: TGCGCCAGCAGCCAACCCCCGGCAGAGTTAGCCAAAAACATTCAGTACTTC. Translation: CASSQPPAELAKNIQYF.

This clonotype was seen only a few times. One end of the junction does not line up with germline, which may come from a read error. This sequence joins TRBV25-1 and TRBJ2-1, with D possibly being TRBD2 (8 bases). Germline V CDR1 and CDR2: MGHDK, SYGVNS. The CDR3 runs 15 residues. As DNA, the CDR3 is TGTGCCAGCAGTGAGGGTAGGGGGCGCATCGGGGGGGCGTCCTTC. Translating it yields CASSEGRGRIGGASF.

The J gene is TRBJ1-1, the V gene TRBV2; D unclear. From germline, CDR1 is SNHLY and CDR2 FYNNEI. Trimming took 8 bases from V and 5 from J, leaving 9 bases between them. The CDR3 loop spans 11 amino acids. The CDR3, as DNA: TGTGCCAGCGGGGTCTGGACTGAAGCTTTCTTT. It codes for CASGVWTEAFF.

The chain links TRBV7-3 to TRBJ2-1; the D gene is possibly TRBD1 (5 bases). Germline CDR1 SGHTA, CDR2 FQGTGA. This CDR3 region has 16 residues. V dropped 1 base and J dropped 5 bases, with 15 bases sitting between them. CDR3 in DNA: TGTGCCAGCAGCTTAAGGGGTACAGGAATGGACAATGAGCAGTTCTTC. This translates into CASSLRGTGMDNEQFF.

This clonotype was counted a few times. The V and J genes are TRBV5-5 and TRBJ1-5; D gene unclear. V was cut by 0 bases and J by 2 bases, with 9 bases left in between. Looked up from germline, CDR1 is SGHKS and CDR2 is YYEKEE (reference sequence). The CDR3 sequence is 15 residues long. The CDR3 sequence: CASSLANHGNQPQHF. For the CDR3, the DNA is TGTGCCAGCAGCTTGGCCAATCATGGCAATCAGCCCCAGCATTTT.